The text below deals with one T cell receptor (beta chain). Its antigen is unidentified. These data belong to a study of OX40 agonist ivuxolimab in advanced cancers. Study details: Ivuxolimab, an antibody acting as an agonist of OX40 (CD134), was used to treat patients. The diagnoses of dose-escalation patients were hepatocellular carcinoma, melanoma, renal cell or head and neck cancer. The study, taken as a whole, reports: Among the lowest levels of clonal expansion were found in partial responders at 0.1-3.0 mg/kg. In general, CD8+ T cells held more expanded clones than CD4+ did, on average.

Only in-frame clones appear in the TCRdb table, and some are missing; sequencing was by immunoSEQ multiplex PCR. The sample carries about 76,000 clones, approximately 90% recorded once. This CDR3 is 14 amino acids long. V lost 6 bases and J lost 6, with 17 bases in between. Germline loops: CDR1 SGDLS, CDR2 YYNGEE. The V call is TRBV9, the J call TRBJ2-3; D unresolved. The source is an adult with an advanced solid tumor such as melanoma, head and neck, liver or kidney cancer. The starting material was CD4+ or CD8+ T cells sorted from blood, obtained in a trial of the OX40 agonist ivuxolimab. CDR3 loop: CASTPSVMGDTQYF. CDR3 nucleotides: TGTGCCAGCACCCCAAGCGTAATGGGGGATACGCAGTATTTT.